Shown below are 20 T cell receptor beta chains from a single sample sequenced in a study of blood T cells in healthy people across ages. Through a sample-barcoded 5' primer and a J-beta primer mix, a second PCR was run for roughly 7 to 11 cycles. MiXCR, applied by TCRdb to the 5' RACE reads, yields one record per CDR3 protein. The sample records 850,000 to 1,100,000 distinct CDR3 sequences, less than 45% being singletons. The sequenced material came from blood. Receptor source: a man younger than 35 in good health.

This clonotype was detected only a few times. The genes are TRBV3-1 and TRBJ1-1; D gene unclear. The CDR3 covers 15 residues. With 0 bases removed from V and 4 bases from J, the gap between germline ends came to 12 bases. CDR1 and CDR2 from the germline V gene are LGHDT and YNNKEL (reference sequence). CDR3 loop: CASSQEGVLRTEAFF. The CDR3 DNA reads TGTGCCAGCAGCCAAGAGGGAGTCCTGCGCACTGAAGCTTTCTTT.

This clonotype was seen a handful of times. V gene TRBV12-3 or TRBV12-4 combines with J gene TRBJ1-2; D ambiguous. V lost 2 bases and J lost 8, with 15 bases in between. The CDR3 totals 14 residues. The CDR3 region is CASSLPPGSQGYTF. Here the CDR3 DNA reads TGTGCCAGCAGTTTACCGCCTGGAAGTCAGGGCTACACCTTC.

The J gene is TRBJ1-2, the V gene TRBV27; tentative D call: TRBD1 (6 bases). V lost 11 bases and J lost 6, with 16 bases in between. CDR3 length equals 12 residues. Germline CDR1 and CDR2: MNHEY and SMNVEV (reference sequence). The CDR3, as DNA: TGTGCCGCTCGGACAGTTCCTGATGGCTACACCTTC. The encoded protein is CAARTVPDGYTF.

This clonotype was seen a few times. This rearrangement joins TRBV6-6 to TRBJ2-5; 7 nucleotides match TRBD2. The CDR3 has 14 amino acids. Germline lookup yields CDR1 MNHNY and CDR2 SVGAGI (reference sequence). With 0 bases clipped from V and 4 bases from J, the junction kept 2 bases outside the gene matches. The CDR3 bases are TGTGCCAGCAGTTACTCGGGGGAGGGAGAGACCCAGTACTTC. Its translation is CASSYSGEGETQYF.

The genes are TRBV14 and TRBJ2-1; TRBD2 agrees at 8 bases. The J segment lost 8 bases and the V segment lost 1 base, leaving 7 bases of the junction unmatched. This CDR3 comprises 15 residues. In germline, CDR1 is SGHDN, CDR2 FVKESK. This CDR3 is CASSQALAGYDEQFF. The CDR3 bases are TGTGCCAGCAGCCAAGCTCTAGCGGGTTACGATGAGCAGTTCTTC. The full variable domain, in which reference TRBV14 and TRBJ2-1 provide the parts outside the CDR3, is EAGVTQFPSHSVIEKGQTVTLRCDPISGHDNLYWYRRVMGKEIKFLLHFVKESKQDESGMPNNRFLAERTGGTYSTLKVQPAELEDSGVYFCASSQALAGYDEQFFGPGTRLTVL.

The chain recombines TRBV7-9 with TRBJ1-1; possible D gene TRBD1, 5 bases. V was pared by 5 bases and J by 1 base, with 23 bases between. CDR3 length: 18 amino acids. Per germline, CDR1 SEHNR and CDR2 FQNEAQ (reference sequence). This CDR3 reads CASSPKGRQTRANTEAFF. For the CDR3, the DNA is TGTGCCAGCAGCCCCAAGGGTCGACAGACACGGGCGAACACTGAAGCTTTCTTT.

The chain has TRBV7-2 and TRBJ2-7; D not certain. Germline V lookup: CDR1 SGHTA, CDR2 FQGNSA. V lost 0 bases to trimming and J lost 5 bases, with 14 bases between them. The CDR3 spans 15 residues. Here the CDR3 reads CASSLADTNEHEQYF. The CDR3 nucleotides read TGTGCCAGCAGCTTAGCAGACACTAACGAGCACGAGCAGTACTTC.

This clonotype came up many times. The gene calls are TRBV4-1 and TRBJ2-3; the match to TRBD1 covers 7 bases. J lost 2 bases, V lost 4 bases, and 3 bases had no gene match. The CDR3 covers 14 residues. CDR1 MGHRA and CDR2 YSYEKL come from the germline V gene. CDR3 DNA sequence: TGCGCCAGCAGCCCGGGACAGCTCACAGATACGCAGTATTTT. It translates to CASSPGQLTDTQYF.

This chain links TRBV30 with TRBJ1-2; TRBD1 is a possible D gene (5 bases). The CDR3 covers 9 residues. Germline-derived CDR1 and CDR2 are GTSNPN and SVGIG (reference sequence). Written as DNA, the CDR3 is TGTGCTTCGGGGGGTGGCTACACCTTC. Protein sequence: CASGGGYTF.

In this sample, this clonotype turned up a few times. This CDR3 reads CASSFGVSTVLANYGYTF. CDR3 nucleotide sequence: TGTGCCAGCAGCTTTGGGGTTTCGACAGTCTTAGCTAACTATGGCTACACCTTC. V and J are TRBV7-8 and TRBJ1-2, with D possibly TRBD1 on 5 matching bases. Trimming took off 3 bases at V and 0 bases at J, with 20 bases between the two ends. The CDR3 runs 18 residues. From germline, CDR1 is SGHVS and CDR2 FQNEAQ.

The V and J genes are TRBV30 and TRBJ1-1; a weak D match, TRBD1 (5 bases). The V and J ends lost 5 bases and 4 bases respectively, with 17 bases between them. The germline gives CDR1 GTSNPN, CDR2 SVGIG (reference sequence). The CDR3 has 14 residues. Written as DNA, the CDR3 is TGTGCCTGGTCGACAGCCGGCCGGGGCACTGAAGCTTTCTTT. It yields the protein CAWSTAGRGTEAFF.

The J gene is TRBJ2-5, the V gene TRBV7-9; tentatively, D is TRBD1 (6 bases). The CDR3 runs 13 residues. The germline V gene has CDR1 SEHNR and CDR2 FQNEAQ (reference sequence). V gave up 7 bases and J gave up 0 bases, with 9 bases separating them. Here the CDR3 reads CASNRANQETQYF. DNA for the CDR3: TGTGCCAGCAACAGGGCGAACCAAGAGACCCAGTACTTC.

The chain recombines TRBV7-9 with TRBJ1-1; D unresolved. The CDR3 has 12 amino acids. The V gene's germline CDR1 is SEHNR and CDR2 FQNEAQ (reference sequence). Trimming pared 5 bases from V and 6 bases from J, leaving 10 bases between. CDR3 residues: CASSPLGAEAFF. The CDR3 nucleotides read TGTGCCAGCAGCCCCCTTGGGGCTGAAGCTTTCTTT.

The table lists this clonotype with a few counts. The CDR3 spells CASSSDRDAGAFF. The CDR3 DNA follows: TGTGCCAGCAGTTCCGACAGGGACGCCGGGGCTTTCTTT. This chain joins TRBV28 and TRBJ1-1, with 7 bases fitting TRBD1. V trimming: 4 bases; J trimming: 11 bases; junction bases outside the gene matches: 10. Germline V gene data show CDR1 as MDHEN and CDR2 as SYDVKM. CDR3 length: 13 residues.

The V and J genes are TRBV20-1 and TRBJ2-4; TRBD1 matches at 8 bases. The ends lost 6 bases at V and 0 bases at J; junction bases unmatched: 19. Looked up from germline, CDR1 is DFQATT and CDR2 is SNEGSKA (reference sequence). CDR3 size: 19 residues. The CDR3 nucleotides are TGCAGTGCCCCCGCCCGGACAGGGCCTACCCCTTTAGCCAAAAACATTCAGTACTTC. Protein sequence: CSAPARTGPTPLAKNIQYF.

The table lists this clonotype with a count of one. This sequence joins TRBV5-1 and TRBJ2-5; unclear D gene. This CDR3 has 13 residues. The V gene lost 0 bases and the J gene lost 2 bases, with 5 bases spanning the gap. CDR1 and CDR2 from the germline V gene are SGHRS and YFSETQ. The CDR3 reads CASSLEIQETQYF. CDR3 nucleotide sequence: TGCGCCAGCAGCTTGGAAATTCAAGAGACCCAGTACTTC.

This clonotype was recorded a few times. CDR3 in DNA: TGCGCCAGCAGCCAAGTCCAGGTTTCTGGAAACACCATATATTTT. Protein sequence: CASSQVQVSGNTIYF. The chain couples TRBV4-1 to TRBJ1-3; D gene unclear. CDR1 and CDR2 (germline): MGHRA, YSYEKL. This CDR3 region has 15 residues. V was pared by 1 base and J by 1 base, with 8 bases between.

This clonotype came up a few times. Written as DNA, the CDR3 is TGCAGTGCTAGTGAACGAGAGATGTTGGTTCACTATGGCTACACCTTC. The encoded protein is CSASEREMLVHYGYTF. This chain joins TRBV20-1 and TRBJ1-2; no definite D call. Deletions cut 3 bases from V and 3 bases from J, with 20 bases between. Germline CDR1 and CDR2: DFQATT and SNEGSKA (reference sequence). This CDR3 is 16 amino acids long.

V usage is TRBV13 and J usage is TRBJ1-2, with 9 bases fitting TRBD1. With V trimmed by 4 bases and J by 3 bases, 3 bases remained unmatched. The CDR3 is 14 amino acids. Germline lookup yields CDR1 PRHDT and CDR2 FYEKMQ (reference sequence). The CDR3 spells CASSSGTGYYGYTF. The CDR3 DNA sequence: TGTGCCAGCAGCTCAGGGACAGGGTACTATGGCTACACCTTC.

The genes are TRBV12-3 or TRBV12-4 and TRBJ1-1, with 11 bases lining up with TRBD1. V lost 3 bases to trimming and J lost 0 bases; unmatched junction nucleotides: 9. The length of the CDR3 is 18 residues. CDR3 bases: TGTGCCAGCAGTTTTACTCGGGACAGGGGGAGGATGAACACTGAAGCTTTCTTT. Amino acids: CASSFTRDRGRMNTEAFF.